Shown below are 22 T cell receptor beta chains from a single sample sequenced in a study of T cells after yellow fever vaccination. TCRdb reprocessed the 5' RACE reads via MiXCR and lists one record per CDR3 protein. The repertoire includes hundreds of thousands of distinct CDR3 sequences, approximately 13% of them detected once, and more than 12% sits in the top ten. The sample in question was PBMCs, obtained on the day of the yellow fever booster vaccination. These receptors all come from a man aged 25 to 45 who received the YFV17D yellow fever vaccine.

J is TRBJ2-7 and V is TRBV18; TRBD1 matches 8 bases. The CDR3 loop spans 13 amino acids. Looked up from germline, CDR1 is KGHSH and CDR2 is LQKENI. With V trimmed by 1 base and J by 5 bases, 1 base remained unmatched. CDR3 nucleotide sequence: TGTGCCAGCTCACCACTGGGACAGGACGAGCAGTACTTC. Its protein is CASSPLGQDEQYF.

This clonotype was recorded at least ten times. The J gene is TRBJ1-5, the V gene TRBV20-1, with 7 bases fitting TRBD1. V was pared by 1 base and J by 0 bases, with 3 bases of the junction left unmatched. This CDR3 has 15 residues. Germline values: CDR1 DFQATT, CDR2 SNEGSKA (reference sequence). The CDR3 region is CSARVGQISNQPQHF. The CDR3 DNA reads TGCAGTGCTAGAGTGGGACAGATTAGCAATCAGCCCCAGCATTTT.

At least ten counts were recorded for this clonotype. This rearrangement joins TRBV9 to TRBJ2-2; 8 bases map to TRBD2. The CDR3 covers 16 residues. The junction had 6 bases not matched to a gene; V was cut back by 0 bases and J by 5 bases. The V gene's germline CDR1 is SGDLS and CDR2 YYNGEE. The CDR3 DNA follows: TGTGCCAGCAGCGTAGGACGAATAGCGGGAACCGGGGAGCTGTTTTTT. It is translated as CASSVGRIAGTGELFF.

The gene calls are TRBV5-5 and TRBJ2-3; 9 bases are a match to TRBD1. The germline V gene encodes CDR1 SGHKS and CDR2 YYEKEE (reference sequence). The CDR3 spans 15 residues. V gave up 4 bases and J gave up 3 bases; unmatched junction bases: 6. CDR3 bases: TGTGCCAGCAGCAAGGGACAGGGACTTACAGATACGCAGTATTTT. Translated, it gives CASSKGQGLTDTQYF. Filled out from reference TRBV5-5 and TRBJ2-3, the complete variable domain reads DAGVTQSPTHLIKTRGQQVTLRCSPISGHKSVSWYQQVLGQGPQFIFQYYEKEERGRGNFPDRFSARQFPNYSSELNVNALLLGDSALYLCASSKGQGLTDTQYFGPGTRLTVL.

The CDR3 bases are TGTGCCAGCTCCTCTAGCGGGAGTTTAAGAGATACGCAGTATTTT. This translates into CASSSSGSLRDTQYF. The chain joins TRBV7-3 to TRBJ2-3; 10 bases are shared with TRBD2. The CDR3 contains 15 residues. Germline CDR1 is SGHTA and CDR2 is FQGTGA. V dropped 8 bases and J dropped 5; count of bases not matched to a gene: 10.

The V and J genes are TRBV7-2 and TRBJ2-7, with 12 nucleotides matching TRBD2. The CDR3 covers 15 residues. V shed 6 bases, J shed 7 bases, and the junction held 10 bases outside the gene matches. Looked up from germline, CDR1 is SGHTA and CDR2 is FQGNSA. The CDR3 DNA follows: TGTGCCAGCAGTCCCCTAGCGGGAGGGCCTGAAGAGCAGTACTTC. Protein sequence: CASSPLAGGPEEQYF.

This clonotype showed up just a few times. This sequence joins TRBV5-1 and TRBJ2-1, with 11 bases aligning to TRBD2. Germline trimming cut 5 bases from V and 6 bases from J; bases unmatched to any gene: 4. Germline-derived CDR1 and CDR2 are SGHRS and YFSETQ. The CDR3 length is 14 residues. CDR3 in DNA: TGCGCCAGCAGGACTAGCGGGACTTCCAATGAGCAGTTCTTC. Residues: CASRTSGTSNEQFF. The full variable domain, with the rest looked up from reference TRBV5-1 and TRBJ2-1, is KAGVTQTPRYLIKTRGQQVTLSCSPISGHRSVSWYQQTPGQGLQFLFEYFSETQRNKGNFPGRFSGRQFSNSRSEMNVSTLELGDSALYLCASRTSGTSNEQFFGPGTRLTVL.

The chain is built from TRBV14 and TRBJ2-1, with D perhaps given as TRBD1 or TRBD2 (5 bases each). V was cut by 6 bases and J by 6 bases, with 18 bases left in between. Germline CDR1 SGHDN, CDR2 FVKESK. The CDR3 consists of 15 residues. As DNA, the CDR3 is TGTGCCAGCAGGTCCGGGACGCAGCATCCCAATGAGCAGTTCTTC. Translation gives CASRSGTQHPNEQFF.

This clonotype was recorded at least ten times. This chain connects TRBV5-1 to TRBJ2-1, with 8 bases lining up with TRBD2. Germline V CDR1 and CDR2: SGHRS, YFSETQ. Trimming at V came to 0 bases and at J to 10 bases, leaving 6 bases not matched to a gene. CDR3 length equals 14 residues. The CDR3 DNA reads TGCGCCAGCAGCTTGGGAGAACGCGGGGGGGAGCAGTTCTTC. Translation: CASSLGERGGEQFF.

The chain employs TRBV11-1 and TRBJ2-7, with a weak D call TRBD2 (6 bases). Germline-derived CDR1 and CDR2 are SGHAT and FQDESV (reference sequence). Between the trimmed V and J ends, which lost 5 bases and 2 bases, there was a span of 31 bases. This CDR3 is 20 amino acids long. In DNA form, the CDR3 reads TGTGCCAGCAGCCTTTTTAACGGGGAACTATGGGAGCGGGCCCCCTACGAGCAGTACTTC. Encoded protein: CASSLFNGELWERAPYEQYF.

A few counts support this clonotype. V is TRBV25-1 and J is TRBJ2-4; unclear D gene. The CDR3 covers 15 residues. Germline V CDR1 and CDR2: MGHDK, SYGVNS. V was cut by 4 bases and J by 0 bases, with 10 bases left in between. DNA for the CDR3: TGTGCCAGCAGTGGCACAAACCTAGCCAAAAACATTCAGTACTTC. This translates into CASSGTNLAKNIQYF.

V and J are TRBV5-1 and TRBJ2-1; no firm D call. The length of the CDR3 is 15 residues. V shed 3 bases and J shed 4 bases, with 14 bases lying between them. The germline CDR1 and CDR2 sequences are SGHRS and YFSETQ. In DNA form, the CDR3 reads TGCGCCAGCAGCTCGGACCCCTCAGGATACAATGAGCAGTTCTTC. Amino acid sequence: CASSSDPSGYNEQFF.

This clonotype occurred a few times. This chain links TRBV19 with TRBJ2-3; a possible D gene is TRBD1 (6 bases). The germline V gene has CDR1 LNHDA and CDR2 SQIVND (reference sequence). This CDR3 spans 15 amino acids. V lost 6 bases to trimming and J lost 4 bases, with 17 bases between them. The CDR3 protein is CASRSDSLVADTQYF. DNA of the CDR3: TGTGCCAGTAGATCGGACAGCCTGGTGGCAGATACGCAGTATTTT.

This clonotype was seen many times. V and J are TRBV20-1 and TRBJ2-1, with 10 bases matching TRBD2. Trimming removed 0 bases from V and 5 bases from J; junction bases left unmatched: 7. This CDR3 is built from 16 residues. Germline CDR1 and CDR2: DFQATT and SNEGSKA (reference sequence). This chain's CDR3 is CSARDVSSGRDNEQFF. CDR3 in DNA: TGCAGTGCTAGAGATGTTTCTAGCGGGAGAGACAATGAGCAGTTCTTC.

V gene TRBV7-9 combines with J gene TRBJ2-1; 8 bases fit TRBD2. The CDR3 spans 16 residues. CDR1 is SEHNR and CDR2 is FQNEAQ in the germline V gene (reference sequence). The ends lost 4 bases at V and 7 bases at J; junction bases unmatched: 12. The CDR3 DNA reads TGTGCCAGCAGCTCGCTGGGGGTAGCGGGGACGAATGAGCAGTTCTTC. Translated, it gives CASSSLGVAGTNEQFF.

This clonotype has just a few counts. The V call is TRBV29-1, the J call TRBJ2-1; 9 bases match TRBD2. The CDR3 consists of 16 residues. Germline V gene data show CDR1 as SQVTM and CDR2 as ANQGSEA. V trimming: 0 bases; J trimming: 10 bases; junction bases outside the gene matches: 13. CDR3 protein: CSVEDGRRGGGREQFF. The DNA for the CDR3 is TGCAGCGTTGAAGATGGGAGGCGGGGGGGTGGTCGAGAGCAGTTCTTC.

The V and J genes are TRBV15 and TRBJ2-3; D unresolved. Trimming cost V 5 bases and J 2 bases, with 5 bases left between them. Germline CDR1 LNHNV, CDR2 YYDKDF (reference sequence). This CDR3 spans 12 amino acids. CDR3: CATSRPTDTQYF. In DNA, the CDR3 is TGTGCCACCAGCCGTCCCACAGATACGCAGTATTTT.

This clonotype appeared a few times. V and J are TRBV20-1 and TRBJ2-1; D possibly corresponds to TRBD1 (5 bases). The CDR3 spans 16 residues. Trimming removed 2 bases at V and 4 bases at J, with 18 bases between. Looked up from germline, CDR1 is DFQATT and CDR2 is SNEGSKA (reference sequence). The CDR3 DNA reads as TGCAGTGCTAGACCCACCGCCAGGGTGGGGTACAATGAGCAGTTCTTC. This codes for CSARPTARVGYNEQFF.

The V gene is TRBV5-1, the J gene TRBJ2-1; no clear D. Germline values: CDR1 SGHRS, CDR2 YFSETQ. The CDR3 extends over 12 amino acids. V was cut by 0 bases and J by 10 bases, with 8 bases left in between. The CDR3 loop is CASSLGQLEQFF. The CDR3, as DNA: TGCGCCAGCAGCTTGGGACAATTGGAGCAGTTCTTC.

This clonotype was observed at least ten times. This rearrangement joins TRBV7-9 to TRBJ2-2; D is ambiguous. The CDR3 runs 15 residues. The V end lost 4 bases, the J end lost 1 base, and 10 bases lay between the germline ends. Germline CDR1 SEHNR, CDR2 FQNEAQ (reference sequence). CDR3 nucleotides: TGTGCCAGCAGCTCACGGTACGGGAACACCGGGGAGCTGTTTTTT. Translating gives CASSSRYGNTGELFF.

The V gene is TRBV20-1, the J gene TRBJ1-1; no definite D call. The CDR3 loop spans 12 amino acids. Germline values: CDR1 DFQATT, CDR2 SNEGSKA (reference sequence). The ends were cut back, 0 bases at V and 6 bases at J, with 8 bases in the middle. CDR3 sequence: CSAREGGAEAFF. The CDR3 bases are TGCAGTGCTAGAGAGGGAGGAGCTGAAGCTTTCTTT.

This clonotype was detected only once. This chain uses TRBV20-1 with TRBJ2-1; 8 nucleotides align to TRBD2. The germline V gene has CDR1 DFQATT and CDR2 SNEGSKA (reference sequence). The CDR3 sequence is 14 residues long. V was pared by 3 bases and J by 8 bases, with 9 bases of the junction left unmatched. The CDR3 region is CSARGAVGGDEQFF. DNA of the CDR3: TGCAGTGCTAGGGGAGCTGTCGGGGGGGATGAGCAGTTCTTC.